This T cell receptor beta chain is drawn from a study of cytomegalovirus exposure and HLA in healthy donors (TCRdb year 2017). About the study as a whole: An earlier analysis of some 550 of the donors reported 250 to 300 Gb of sequence data and roughly 100 million unique TCR beta sequences from some 180 million T cells. An early release that covered more than 550 HLA-typed donors contained approximately 300 gigabases of sequencing data and about 93 million unique TCR sequences. Among the roughly 400 genotyped donors, around 81% belonged to the genetic ancestry cluster associated with self-reported Caucasian donors. The study aimed to test whether cataloging public T cell receptors could reveal signatures of past pathogen exposure. The study profiled the T cell repertoires of about 640 subjects by immunosequencing and related them to cytomegalovirus serostatus. Along with the roughly 710-subject first cohort, a separate validation cohort of more than 90 different subjects was used. High-throughput TCR immunosequencing, statistical association of individual TCRs with disease status, and machine learning were combined to predict cytomegalovirus infection status. A later analysis re-examined previously published TCR beta repertoires from 610 or so donors and added high-resolution HLA genotyping to investigate patterns of TCR occurrence. In the later analysis, no new phenotypic data were used to find candidate immune exposures; instead, reliance was placed on TCR beta sequences and their occurrence across donors. In an earlier analysis of roughly 540 of the donors, high-throughput TCR beta sequencing was used to judge whether each TCR beta V gene segment behaved as functional or pseudogenic. Donor age, sex, ethnicity and CMV serostatus were compiled alongside the repertoire data. Genome-wide SNP genotypes for about three fifths of the roughly 700 donors were used in a later genetic analysis, which treated that subset as a discovery cohort. Every discovery cohort repertoire had been produced on one sequencing platform. HLA typing covered class I and class II loci at four-digit resolution. The number of typed donors differed by locus: about 620-640 for A, B, C, DRB1 and DQB1; approximately 520 for DQA1; approximately 610 for DPA1; and approximately 450 for DPB1. Four or five DR-DQ haplotypes were treated as single units for association and clustering because of strong linkage in the cohort. On average, approximately 250,000 unique TCR beta nucleotide sequences were sequenced per donor among about 400 genotyped donors of the cohort, with roughly a sixth of those sequences being non-productive. General study outcomes and caveats: According to a later analysis, TCR association rates differed among HLA loci, with DRB1 alleles showing the most associated TCRs and HLA-C alleles showing the fewest. When HLA alleles, especially DR and DQ, strongly co-occurred, TCR associations were difficult to assign to individual alleles. About 17 rarely observed V segments, including chromosome 9 orphons, were excluded from the earlier analysis of about 610 of the donors because counts were too low. The authors suggested that the approach could potentially be generalized to other disease states and immunological phenotypes. A group of highly shared sequence variants was considered likely to be a technical artifact of the sequencing pipeline. Cytomegalovirus status was reported to be diagnosed by the classifier with high specificity and sensitivity in both the original and validation cohorts. Roughly uniform sequencing depth across donors was assumed in presence/absence analyses, although this assumption may not hold. Most TCR sequences were observed very rarely across donors, whereas some public TCRs were present in many individuals. Only TCR beta chains were sequenced in this cohort, and the absence of alpha or paired-chain data limited detectable features. Because HLA typing was missing for some donors at each locus, association tests included only the typed subset. In the study, around 150 TCR beta chains were listed as associated with cytomegalovirus. At a false discovery rate of 0.05, a later analysis linked 15,000 to 20,000 TCR beta sequences to specific HLA alleles. In an earlier analysis of about 600 of the donors, most TCR beta V segments appeared in productive rearrangements about 87% or about 30% of the time, broadly matching IMGT annotations. Immune exposure information for the cohort was limited to CMV serostatus. Compared with the roughly 700-donor mean, donors in an Asian-associated ancestry cluster had fewer N-insertions in productive TCRs, according to a later genetic analysis. In vitro tests confirmed that a few of the cytomegalovirus-associated TCR beta chains recognize cytomegalovirus antigens. Some IMGT-functional V segments, including TRBV6-2 and TRBV6-3, could not be distinguished by the 87-base-pair reads and were therefore excluded. A further reported finding was that TCR beta sequences accurately predicted the HLA-A and HLA-B alleles for most subjects in the first cohort. According to a later analysis, parvovirus B19, influenza, CMV and Epstein-Barr virus appeared linked to several top co-occurrence clusters. In a later analysis, HLA-associated TCR beta chains showed more clonal expansion and lower generation probabilities than non-associated chains that were equally common. Correlated functional status among segregating V segments might be attributable to linkage disequilibrium, but an unknown experimental factor could not be ruled out. Most CMV-associated TCR beta chains appeared to be HLA-restricted in a later analysis, and the HLA associations seemed to be driven largely by CMV exposure. A later genetic analysis associated a missense DCLRE1C variant with V-gene and J-gene trimming of TCR beta chains, and an independent cohort replicated the association.

The library was prepared using the immunoSEQ multiplex PCR assay. For the multiplex PCR, a mixture combining 60 forward primers for TCR Vbeta segments and 13 reverse primers for TCR Jbeta segments was used. The CDR3 region of rearranged TCR beta genes was amplified from genomic DNA by a multiplex PCR assay. Amplified TCR beta libraries were sequenced as 87-base-pair reads on the Illumina HiSeq System. As for the original processing: Across the 666 repertoires, a later analysis counted some 80 million unique TCR beta chains, 9.5 million to 13 million of which were shared by at least two donors. Raw reads were error-corrected and collapsed into unique sequences by a nearest-neighbor algorithm in which closely related sequences were merged to remove PCR and sequencing errors. CDR3 sequences were aligned to IMGT reference sequences to assign V, D and J gene segments. Each retained sequence needed at least a six-nucleotide match to both a V gene segment and a J gene segment. A rearrangement was called productive if the CDR3 had no stop codons and remained in frame with V and J, and every other rearrangement was called non-productive. CDR3 was defined according to IMGT convention as the region running from the second conserved V-encoded cysteine to the conserved J-encoded phenylalanine. The earlier analysis of 500 to 650 of the donors excluded any sequence lacking an unambiguous match to a single V gene segment. In an earlier analysis of 587 of the donors, a V segment was called functional when productive rearrangements were above 56.7%, and segregating when the standard deviation between donors exceeded 5%. To diagnose cytomegalovirus status from the catalog of TCR beta chain sequences, a statistical classification framework was built. In a later analysis, TCR nucleotide sequences were compared against IMGT/GENE-DB human TR gene sequences so that V and J genes could be assigned. In a later analysis, CDR3 sequences and most-parsimonious VDJ recombination scenarios were assigned using the TCRdist pipeline. A later analysis defined each TCR beta chain by its CDR3 amino acid sequence plus V-gene family, and excluded reads lacking a unique V-gene family. A later analysis removed 550 to 700 highly shared, low-generation-probability nucleotide sequences to deal with suspected cross-contamination and a sequencing artifact. In a later analysis, a clonal expansion index was calculated for each public chain from normalized within-repertoire ranks of inferred template counts. In a later analysis, generation probabilities were computed using a VDJ recombination model fitted to out-of-frame rearrangements, and the results were checked against IGoR. Hypergeometric tests were used in a later analysis to score TCR-TCR, TCR-HLA and TCR-CMV co-occurrence, with a repertoire-size bias correction applied to the TCR pairs. A later analysis estimated false discovery rates by permuting HLA or CMV assignments 20 times. In a later analysis, co-occurring TCRs were grouped with DBSCAN, and TCRdist sequence similarity was added when clustering was performed within HLA-allele-positive subsets. Repertoires with fewer than 30,000 or more than 120,000 public chains, plus five repertoires with anomalous nucleotide sharing, were excluded from co-occurrence clustering. The table was pulled from immuneACCESS by TCRdb, which kept in-frame rearrangements only. Such tables lose some clones; where checked, under half of the loss comes from unresolved V genes, and the rest has no known cause. V, J and clone size are those of that table, while D and trimming were read from the DNA. The sample table lists 130,000 or so clones, over 65% of them with a count of one. The leading ten clones occupy around 3.7% of the sample.

The cohort consisted of some 670 healthy bone marrow donors. At the time of sampling, all cohort members were nominally healthy, though unrecorded immune exposures were likely present. The donor tested CMV seronegative and was one of the 352 seronegative cohort members. Every donor gave a peripheral blood sample, and the peripheral blood mononuclear cells from that sample were used for TCR beta sequencing. The Qiagen DNeasy Blood Extraction Kit was used to extract genomic DNA from the blood cell samples. Points on this clone: It has no known antigen specificity. The sample holds no much larger clone one base away, and base qualities are not on file.

Compared with germline, V lacks 11 bases and J lacks 2 bases; bases without a gene match: 1. Counted from cysteine to phenylalanine, this CDR3 has 13 amino acids. The kept DNA is CDR3 alone, 39 bases in frame from the first base. Sequences MDHEN (CDR1) and SYDVKM (CDR2) are obtained from the germline V gene. The chain links TRBV28 with TRBJ1-4; 11 middle bases align to TRBD1. What was sequenced was PBMCs. The sequence came from a young man in good health and CMV-seronegative. The sequence in DNA is TGTGCCGGACAGGGGGCGACTAATGAAAAACTGTTTTTT. It translates to CAGQGATNEKLFF.